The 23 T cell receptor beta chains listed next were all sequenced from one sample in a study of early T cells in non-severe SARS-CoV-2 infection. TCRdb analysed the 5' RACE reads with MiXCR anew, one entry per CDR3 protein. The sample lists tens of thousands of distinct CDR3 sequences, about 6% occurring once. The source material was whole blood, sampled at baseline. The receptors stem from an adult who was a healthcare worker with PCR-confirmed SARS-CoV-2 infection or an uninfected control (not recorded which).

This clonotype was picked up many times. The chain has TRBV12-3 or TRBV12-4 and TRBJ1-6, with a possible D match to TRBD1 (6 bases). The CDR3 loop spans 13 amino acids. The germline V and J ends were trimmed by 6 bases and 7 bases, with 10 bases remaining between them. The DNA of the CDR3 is TGTGCCAGCAGCGAGAGGGGGAATTCACCCCTCCACTTT. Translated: CASSERGNSPLHF.

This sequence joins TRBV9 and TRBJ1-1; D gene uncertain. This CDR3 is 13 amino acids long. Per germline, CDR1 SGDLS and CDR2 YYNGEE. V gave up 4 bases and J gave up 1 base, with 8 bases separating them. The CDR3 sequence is CASSTRQNTEAFF. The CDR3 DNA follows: TGTGCCAGCAGCACCCGACAGAACACTGAAGCTTTCTTT.

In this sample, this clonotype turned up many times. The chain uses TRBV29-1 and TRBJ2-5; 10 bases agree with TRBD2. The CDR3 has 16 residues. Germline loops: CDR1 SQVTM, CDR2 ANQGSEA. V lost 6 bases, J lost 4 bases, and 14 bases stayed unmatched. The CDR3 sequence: CSVLGLAEIGSETQYF. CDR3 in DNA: TGCAGCGTCTTAGGACTAGCGGAGATAGGATCAGAGACCCAGTACTTC.

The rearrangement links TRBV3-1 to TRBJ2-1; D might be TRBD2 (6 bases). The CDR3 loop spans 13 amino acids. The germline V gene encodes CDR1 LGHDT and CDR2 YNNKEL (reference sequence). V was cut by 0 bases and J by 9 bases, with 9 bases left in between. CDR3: CASSQESGLEQFF. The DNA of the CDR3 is TGTGCCAGCAGCCAAGAGTCGGGACTTGAGCAGTTCTTC.

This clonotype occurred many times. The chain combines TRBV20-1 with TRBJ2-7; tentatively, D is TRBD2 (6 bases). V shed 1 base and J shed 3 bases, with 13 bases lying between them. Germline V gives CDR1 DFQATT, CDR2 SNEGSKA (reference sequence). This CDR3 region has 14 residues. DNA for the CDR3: TGCAGTGCTAGAGGCGGGGAAAGGGTCTACGAGCAGTACTTC. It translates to CSARGGERVYEQYF.

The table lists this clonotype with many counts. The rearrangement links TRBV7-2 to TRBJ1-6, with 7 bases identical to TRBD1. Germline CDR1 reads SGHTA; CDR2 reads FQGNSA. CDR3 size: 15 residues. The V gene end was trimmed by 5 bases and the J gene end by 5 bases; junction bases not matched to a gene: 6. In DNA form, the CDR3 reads TGTGCCAGCAGCCCCCCGACAGGGAATAATTCACCCCTCCACTTT. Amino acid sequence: CASSPPTGNNSPLHF.

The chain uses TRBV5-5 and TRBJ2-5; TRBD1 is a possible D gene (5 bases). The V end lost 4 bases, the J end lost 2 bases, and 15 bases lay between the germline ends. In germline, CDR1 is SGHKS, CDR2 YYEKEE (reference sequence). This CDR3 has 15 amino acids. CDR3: CASSRSMGPQETQYF. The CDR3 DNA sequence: TGTGCCAGCAGCCGCTCGATGGGGCCGCAAGAGACCCAGTACTTC.

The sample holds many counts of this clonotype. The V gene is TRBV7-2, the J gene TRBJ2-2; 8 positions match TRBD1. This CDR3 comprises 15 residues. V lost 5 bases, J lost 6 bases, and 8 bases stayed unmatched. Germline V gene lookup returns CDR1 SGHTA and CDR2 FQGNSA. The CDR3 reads CASSPTGGYAGELFF. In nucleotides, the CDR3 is TGTGCCAGCAGCCCTACAGGGGGGTACGCCGGGGAGCTGTTTTTT.

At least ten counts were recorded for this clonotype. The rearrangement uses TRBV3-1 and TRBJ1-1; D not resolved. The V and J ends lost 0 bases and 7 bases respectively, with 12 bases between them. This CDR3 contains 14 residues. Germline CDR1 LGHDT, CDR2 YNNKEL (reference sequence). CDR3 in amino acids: CASSQDAVSGEAFF. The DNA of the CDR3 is TGTGCCAGCAGCCAAGATGCGGTCAGTGGTGAAGCTTTCTTT.

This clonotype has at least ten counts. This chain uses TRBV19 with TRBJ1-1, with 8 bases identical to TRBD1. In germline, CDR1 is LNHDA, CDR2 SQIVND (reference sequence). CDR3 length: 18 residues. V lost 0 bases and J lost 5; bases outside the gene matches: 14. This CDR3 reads CASSIDLGQGARWTEAFF. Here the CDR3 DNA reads TGTGCCAGTAGTATAGATCTGGGGCAGGGGGCGCGATGGACTGAAGCTTTCTTT.

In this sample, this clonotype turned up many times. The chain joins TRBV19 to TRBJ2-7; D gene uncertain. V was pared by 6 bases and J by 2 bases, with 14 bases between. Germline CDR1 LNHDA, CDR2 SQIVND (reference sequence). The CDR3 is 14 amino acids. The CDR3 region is CASSSTGGTYEQYF. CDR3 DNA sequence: TGTGCCAGTAGCTCCACGGGCGGTACCTACGAGCAGTACTTC. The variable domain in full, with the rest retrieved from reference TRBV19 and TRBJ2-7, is DGGITQSPKYLFRKEGQNVTLSCEQNLNHDAMYWYRQDPGQGLRLIYYSQIVNDFQKGDIAEGYSVSREKKESFPLTVTSAQKNPTAFYLCASSSTGGTYEQYFGPGTRLTVT.

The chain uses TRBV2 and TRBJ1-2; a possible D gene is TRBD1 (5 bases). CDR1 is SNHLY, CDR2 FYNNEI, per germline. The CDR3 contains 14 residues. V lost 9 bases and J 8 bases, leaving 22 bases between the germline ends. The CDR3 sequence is CASPWRGAFGGYTF. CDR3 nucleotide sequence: TGTGCCAGTCCCTGGCGGGGCGCCTTTGGAGGCTACACCTTC. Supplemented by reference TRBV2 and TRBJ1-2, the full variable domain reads EPEVTQTPSHQVTQMGQEVILRCVPISNHLYFYWYRQILGQKVEFLVSFYNNEISEKSEIFDDQFSVERPDGSNFTLKIRSTKLEDSAMYFCASPWRGAFGGYTFGSGTRLTVV.

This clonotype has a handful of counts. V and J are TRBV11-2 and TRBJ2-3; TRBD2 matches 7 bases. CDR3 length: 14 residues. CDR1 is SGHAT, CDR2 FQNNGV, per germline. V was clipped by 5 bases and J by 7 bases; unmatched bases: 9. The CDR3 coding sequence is TGTGCCAGCAGCGGGACTAAGTCCGGGTATACGCAGTATTTT. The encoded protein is CASSGTKSGYTQYF.

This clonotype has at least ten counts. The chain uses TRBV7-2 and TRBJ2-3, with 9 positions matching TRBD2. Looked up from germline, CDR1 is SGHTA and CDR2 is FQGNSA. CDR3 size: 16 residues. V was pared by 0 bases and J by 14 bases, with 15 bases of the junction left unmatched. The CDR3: CASSLAAGLAPLTGYF. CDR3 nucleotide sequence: TGTGCCAGCAGCTTAGCTGCCGGACTAGCGCCCCTAACGGGGTATTTT.

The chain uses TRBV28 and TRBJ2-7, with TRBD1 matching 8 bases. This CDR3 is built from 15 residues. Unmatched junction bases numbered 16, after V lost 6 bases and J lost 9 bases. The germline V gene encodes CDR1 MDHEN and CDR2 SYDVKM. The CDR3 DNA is TGTGCCAGCAGGTCCTGGACAGCTGAACAGGGGGGGCAGTACTTC. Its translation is CASRSWTAEQGGQYF.

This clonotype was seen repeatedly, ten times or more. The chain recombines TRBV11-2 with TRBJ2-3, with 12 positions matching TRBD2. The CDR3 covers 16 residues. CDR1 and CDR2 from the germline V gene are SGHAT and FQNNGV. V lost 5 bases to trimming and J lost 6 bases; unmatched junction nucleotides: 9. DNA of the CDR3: TGTGCCAGCAGCCTCTCCGGACTAGCGGGGTTGGATACGCAGTATTTT. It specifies CASSLSGLAGLDTQYF.

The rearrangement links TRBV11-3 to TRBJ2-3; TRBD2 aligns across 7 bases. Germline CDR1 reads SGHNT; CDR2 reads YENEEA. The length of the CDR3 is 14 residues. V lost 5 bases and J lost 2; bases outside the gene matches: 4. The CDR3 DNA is TGTGCCAGCAGCCAGCGGGATCTCACAGATACGCAGTATTTT. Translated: CASSQRDLTDTQYF.

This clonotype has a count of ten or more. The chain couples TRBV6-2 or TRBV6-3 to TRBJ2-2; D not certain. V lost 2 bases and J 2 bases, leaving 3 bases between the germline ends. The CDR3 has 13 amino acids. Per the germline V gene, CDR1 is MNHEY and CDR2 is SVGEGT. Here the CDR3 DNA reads TGTGCCAGCAGTTACCAAAACACCGGGGAGCTGTTTTTT. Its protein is CASSYQNTGELFF.

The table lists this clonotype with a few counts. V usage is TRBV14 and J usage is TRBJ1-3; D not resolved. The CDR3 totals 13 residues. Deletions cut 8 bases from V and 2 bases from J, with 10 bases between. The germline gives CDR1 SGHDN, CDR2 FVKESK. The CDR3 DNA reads TGTGCCAGCCGTCGGACCGCTGGAAACACCATATATTTT. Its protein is CASRRTAGNTIYF.

The CDR3 DNA is TGCAGTGCTAGTACGGGAGGCACTGAAGCTTTCTTT. The encoded protein is CSASTGGTEAFF. The chain couples TRBV20-1 to TRBJ1-1, with no clear D. The germline V gene encodes CDR1 DFQATT and CDR2 SNEGSKA (reference sequence). Trimming removed 3 bases from V and 4 bases from J, with 9 bases in between. The CDR3 length is 12 residues.

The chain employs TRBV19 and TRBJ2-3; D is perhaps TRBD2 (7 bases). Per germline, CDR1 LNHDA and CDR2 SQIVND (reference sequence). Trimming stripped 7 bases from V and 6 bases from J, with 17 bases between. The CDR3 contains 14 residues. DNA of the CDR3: TGTGCCAGTACCCTTGGGGGGGCGCGGGATACGCAGTATTTT. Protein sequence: CASTLGGARDTQYF.

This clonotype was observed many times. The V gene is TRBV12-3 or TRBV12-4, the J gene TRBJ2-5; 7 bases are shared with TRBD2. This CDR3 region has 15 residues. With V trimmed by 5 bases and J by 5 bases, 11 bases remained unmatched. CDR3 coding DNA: TGTGCCAGCAGTCCCTGGACGGTCGGGGGGGAGACCCAGTACTTC. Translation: CASSPWTVGGETQYF.

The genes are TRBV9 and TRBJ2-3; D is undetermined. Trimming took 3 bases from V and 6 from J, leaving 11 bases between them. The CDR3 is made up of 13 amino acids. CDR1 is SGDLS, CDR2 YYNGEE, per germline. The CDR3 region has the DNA TGTGCCAGCAGCGCGAAAAAAGGTGATACGCAGTATTTT. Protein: CASSAKKGDTQYF.